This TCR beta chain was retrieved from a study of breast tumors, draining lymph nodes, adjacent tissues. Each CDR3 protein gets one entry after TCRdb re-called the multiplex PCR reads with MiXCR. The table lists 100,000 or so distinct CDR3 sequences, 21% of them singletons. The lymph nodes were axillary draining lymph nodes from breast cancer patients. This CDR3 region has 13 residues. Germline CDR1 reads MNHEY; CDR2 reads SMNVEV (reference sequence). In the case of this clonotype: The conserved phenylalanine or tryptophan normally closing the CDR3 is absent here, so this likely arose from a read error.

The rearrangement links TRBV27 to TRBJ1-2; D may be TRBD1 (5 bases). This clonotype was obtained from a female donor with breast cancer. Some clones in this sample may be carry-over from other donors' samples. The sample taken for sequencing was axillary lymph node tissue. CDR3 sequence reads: CASSPDRDYGYTL. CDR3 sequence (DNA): TGTGCTAGCAGTCCCGACAGAGACTATGGCTACACCCTC.